A selection of T cell receptor beta chains follows, all from one sample in a study of T cell repertoires in cytomegalovirus infection. TCRdb reprocessed the reads via MiXCR and lists one record per CDR3 protein. Of hundreds of thousands of distinct CDR3 sequences in the sample, 20% to 25% were seen once. The material sequenced was CD8+ T cells from PBMCs. These receptors all stem from a human donor in good health (CMV status not recorded). Some clones in this sample may be carry-over from other donors' samples. CDR3s include the opening cysteine and the closing phenylalanine or tryptophan. A D gene is named only where the DNA matches it firmly. Some rows mark clone size as missing; the rest say once, few, many or name a class of expanded clone.

d_call: .; j_call: TRBJ2-5; clone_size: many; v_call: TRBV27; cdr3_nt: TGTGCCAGCAGTCCCCAAGGGGGGCTCGAGACCCAGTACTTC; cdr3_aa: CASSPQGGLETQYF
d_call: .; j_call: TRBJ2-5; clone_size: many; v_call: TRBV7-6; cdr3_nt: TGTGCCAGCAGCCCGGACAGTACAGAGACCCAGTACTTC; cdr3_aa: CASSPDSTETQYF
d_call: TRBD1; j_call: TRBJ2-1; clone_size: few; v_call: TRBV12-3/TRBV12-4; cdr3_nt: TGTGCCAGCAGTTTAGCGACAGGGTTCGATGAGCAGTTCTTC; cdr3_aa: CASSLATGFDEQFF
d_call: TRBD2; j_call: TRBJ2-3; clone_size: .; v_call: TRBV7-2; cdr3_nt: TGTGCCAGCAGCTTTGTTAGCGGGGGGTCCACAGATACGCAGTATTTT; cdr3_aa: CASSFVSGGSTDTQYF
d_call: .; j_call: TRBJ2-1; clone_size: .; v_call: TRBV5-5; cdr3_nt: TGTGCCAGCAGCTTGATGCTCTCCCCTCCCTACAATGAGCAGTTCTTC; cdr3_aa: CASSLMLSPPYNEQFF
d_call: .; j_call: TRBJ1-1; clone_size: .; v_call: TRBV7-3; cdr3_nt: TGTGCCAGCAGCCCAGGGCCGGGTATGGACACTGAAGCTTTCTTT; cdr3_aa: CASSPGPGMDTEAFF
d_call: .; j_call: TRBJ2-1; clone_size: few; v_call: TRBV10-3; cdr3_nt: TGTGCCATCAGGCTCGGGACTCGTCAATACAATGAGCAGTTCTTC; cdr3_aa: CAIRLGTRQYNEQFF
d_call: .; j_call: TRBJ2-7; clone_size: .; v_call: TRBV15; cdr3_nt: TGTGCCACCAGCAGTTTCGGGGGTGGATACTACGAGCAGTACTTC; cdr3_aa: CATSSFGGGYYEQYF
d_call: .; j_call: TRBJ2-3; clone_size: many; v_call: TRBV28; cdr3_nt: TGTGCCAGCAGCTTCGACAGCTCCACAGATACGCAGTATTTT; cdr3_aa: CASSFDSSTDTQYF
d_call: .; j_call: TRBJ2-3; clone_size: .; v_call: TRBV6-6; cdr3_nt: TGTGCCAGCAGTTTGGGGGCTGGGACAGATACGCAGTATTTT; cdr3_aa: CASSLGAGTDTQYF
d_call: .; j_call: TRBJ1-1; clone_size: .; v_call: TRBV4-1; cdr3_nt: TGCGCCAGCAGCCACGAAAAGGGGGAGATGAACACTGAAGCTTTCTTT; cdr3_aa: CASSHEKGEMNTEAFF
d_call: .; j_call: TRBJ2-5; clone_size: .; v_call: TRBV29-1; cdr3_nt: TGCAGCGTTGAAGGCTCAGAAGAGACCCAGTACTTC; cdr3_aa: CSVEGSEETQYF
d_call: .; j_call: TRBJ2-4; clone_size: many; v_call: TRBV4-1; cdr3_nt: TGCGCCAGCAGCATACGCACAGATGCGGCCAAAAACATTCAGTACTTC; cdr3_aa: CASSIRTDAAKNIQYF
d_call: .; j_call: TRBJ2-7; clone_size: few; v_call: TRBV4-1; cdr3_nt: TGCGCCAGCAGCCAAGATCAAGACCGATCCTACGAGCAGTACTTC; cdr3_aa: CASSQDQDRSYEQYF
d_call: .; j_call: TRBJ2-7; clone_size: many; v_call: TRBV7-9; cdr3_nt: TGTGCCAGCAGCTCCCGGACAGTCCGGACCTACGAGCAGTACTTC; cdr3_aa: CASSSRTVRTYEQYF
d_call: .; j_call: TRBJ2-2; clone_size: .; v_call: TRBV5-4; cdr3_nt: TGTGCCAGCAGCTTGGCCGGGCAGGGTCCCGGGGAGCTGTTTTTT; cdr3_aa: CASSLAGQGPGELFF
d_call: TRBD2; j_call: TRBJ2-3; clone_size: few; v_call: TRBV7-2; cdr3_nt: TGTGCCAGCAGCTTATGGACTAGCGGCACAGATACGCAGTATTTT; cdr3_aa: CASSLWTSGTDTQYF
d_call: .; j_call: TRBJ1-2; clone_size: many; v_call: TRBV12-3/TRBV12-4; cdr3_nt: TGTGCCAGCAGTTTTGGGTATATCTATGGCTACACCTTC; cdr3_aa: CASSFGYIYGYTF
d_call: TRBD2; j_call: TRBJ2-4; clone_size: .; v_call: TRBV7-2; cdr3_nt: TGTGCCAGCAGCCAAGCGGGGGCGGACAAAAACATTCAGTACTTC; cdr3_aa: CASSQAGADKNIQYF
d_call: TRBD2; j_call: TRBJ2-5; clone_size: many; v_call: TRBV7-2; cdr3_nt: TGTGCCAGCAGTTTAGAGGGAGGGTGGGAGACCCAGTACTTC; cdr3_aa: CASSLEGGWETQYF
d_call: .; j_call: TRBJ2-3; clone_size: .; v_call: TRBV29-1; cdr3_nt: TGCAGCGTTACGGGGGTGGCAGGGGCTAGCACAGATACGCAGTATTTT; cdr3_aa: CSVTGVAGASTDTQYF
d_call: TRBD1; j_call: TRBJ1-4; clone_size: .; v_call: TRBV20-1; cdr3_nt: TGCAGTGCTTCCGGGACAGGGGCGCCAACTAATGAAAAACTGTTTTTT; cdr3_aa: CSASGTGAPTNEKLFF
d_call: TRBD1; j_call: TRBJ1-5; clone_size: .; v_call: TRBV12-5; cdr3_nt: TGTGCTAGTGCTTTAACGGGACAGGGCTATCAGCCCCAGCATTTT; cdr3_aa: CASALTGQGYQPQHF
d_call: .; j_call: TRBJ1-1; clone_size: few; v_call: TRBV6-2/TRBV6-3; cdr3_nt: TGTGCCAGCAGTCATCAAGAGGTGACTGAAGCTTTCTTT; cdr3_aa: CASSHQEVTEAFF
d_call: TRBD1; j_call: TRBJ1-1; clone_size: .; v_call: TRBV15; cdr3_nt: TGTGCCACAGTGGACAGGGAGGACACTGAAGCTTTCTTT; cdr3_aa: CATVDREDTEAFF
d_call: .; j_call: TRBJ2-7; clone_size: .; v_call: TRBV7-9; cdr3_nt: TGTGCCAGCAGCTTAGCACAGGGAATGGAAAACGAGCAGTACTTC; cdr3_aa: CASSLAQGMENEQYF
d_call: TRBD1; j_call: TRBJ1-4; clone_size: few; v_call: TRBV7-8; cdr3_nt: TGTGCCAGCAGCAAAGAGGTTTGGGACAGGGCCTCAACTAATGAAAAACTGTTTTTT; cdr3_aa: CASSKEVWDRASTNEKLFF
d_call: .; j_call: TRBJ2-5; clone_size: .; v_call: TRBV7-6; cdr3_nt: TGTACCAGCAGCTTAGCGTGGGGGGGGCCGGTAGAGACCCAGTACTTC; cdr3_aa: CTSSLAWGGPVETQYF
d_call: .; j_call: TRBJ1-2; clone_size: .; v_call: TRBV11-2; cdr3_nt: TGTGCCAGCAGCTGGGGACCGTCCAACTATGGCTACACCTTC; cdr3_aa: CASSWGPSNYGYTF
d_call: TRBD2; j_call: TRBJ2-3; clone_size: many; v_call: TRBV28; cdr3_nt: TGTGCCAGCAGTTTTACTAGCGGGGGGGCTGATACGCAGTATTTT; cdr3_aa: CASSFTSGGADTQYF
d_call: TRBD2; j_call: TRBJ2-7; clone_size: few; v_call: TRBV12-3/TRBV12-4; cdr3_nt: TGTGCCAGCAGTGGGCGGGGAAGGGGACTAGACTTCTACGAGCAGTACTTC; cdr3_aa: CASSGRGRGLDFYEQYF
d_call: .; j_call: TRBJ2-5; clone_size: .; v_call: TRBV11-3; cdr3_nt: TGTGCCAGCAGCTTAGGGGAAGTGGGGGCCTTCCAAGAGACCCAGTACTTC; cdr3_aa: CASSLGEVGAFQETQYF
d_call: .; j_call: TRBJ1-1; clone_size: .; v_call: TRBV20-1; cdr3_nt: TGCAGTGCTAGAGATTACAGGGAGAACACTGAAGCTTTCTTT; cdr3_aa: CSARDYRENTEAFF
d_call: TRBD2; j_call: TRBJ2-1; clone_size: few; v_call: TRBV7-6; cdr3_nt: TGTGCCAGCAGCTCGCCTCGGGGGGGAGGTTTCTTC; cdr3_aa: CASSSPRGGGFF
d_call: .; j_call: TRBJ1-1; clone_size: .; v_call: TRBV20-1; cdr3_nt: TGCAGTGCTAGATCGGGGTTGGGGGGGCATACTGAAGCTTTCTTT; cdr3_aa: CSARSGLGGHTEAFF
d_call: .; j_call: TRBJ1-4; clone_size: few; v_call: TRBV14; cdr3_nt: TGTGCCAGCAGCCAAGGAGCAGTCACTAATGAAAAACTGTTTTTT; cdr3_aa: CASSQGAVTNEKLFF
d_call: .; j_call: TRBJ1-4; clone_size: few; v_call: TRBV6-6; cdr3_nt: TGTGCCAGCAGTTACGGGAGGGGCATACTGTTTTTT; cdr3_aa: CASSYGRGILFF
d_call: .; j_call: TRBJ2-1; clone_size: .; v_call: TRBV19; cdr3_nt: TGTGCCACCCTGGCCGGTGTTGAGCAGTTCTTC; cdr3_aa: CATLAGVEQFF
d_call: .; j_call: TRBJ1-2; clone_size: .; v_call: TRBV7-4; cdr3_nt: TGTGCCAGCAGCCCTGCACAGGGTTTCAGCCATGGCTACACCTTC; cdr3_aa: CASSPAQGFSHGYTF
d_call: .; j_call: TRBJ2-1; clone_size: many; v_call: TRBV7-2; cdr3_nt: TGTGCCAGCAGCGCGGACGGCCACTACAATGAGCAGTTCTTC; cdr3_aa: CASSADGHYNEQFF
d_call: .; j_call: TRBJ2-7; clone_size: many; v_call: TRBV4-1; cdr3_nt: TGCGCCAGCAGCCAAGTTGCGAGGACATCCTACGAGCAGTACTTC; cdr3_aa: CASSQVARTSYEQYF
d_call: .; j_call: TRBJ2-1; clone_size: many; v_call: TRBV7-8; cdr3_nt: TGTGCCAGCAGCGCTAATGAGCAGTTCTTC; cdr3_aa: CASSANEQFF
d_call: .; j_call: TRBJ1-2; clone_size: .; v_call: TRBV10-3; cdr3_nt: TGTGCCATCAGTGAGTTCCGGGGCCCCTATGGCTACACCTTC; cdr3_aa: CAISEFRGPYGYTF
d_call: .; j_call: TRBJ1-2; clone_size: .; v_call: TRBV4-3; cdr3_nt: TGCGCCAGCAGCCAAGGCTCGGGGTATGCGGGCTCTGGCTACACCTTC; cdr3_aa: CASSQGSGYAGSGYTF
d_call: .; j_call: TRBJ1-4; clone_size: few; v_call: TRBV20-1; cdr3_nt: TGCAGTGCTAGAACCGGGACTCTTGCAACTAATGAAAAACTGTTTTTT; cdr3_aa: CSARTGTLATNEKLFF
d_call: TRBD1; j_call: TRBJ1-2; clone_size: .; v_call: TRBV29-1; cdr3_nt: TGCAGCGCCAAGGTAGGGGGCGACTATGGCTACACCTTC; cdr3_aa: CSAKVGGDYGYTF
d_call: .; j_call: TRBJ2-7; clone_size: .; v_call: TRBV20-1; cdr3_nt: TGCAGTGCTAGTTTCAGGGACGAGCAGTACTTC; cdr3_aa: CSASFRDEQYF
d_call: TRBD1; j_call: TRBJ2-2; clone_size: .; v_call: TRBV19; cdr3_nt: TGTGCCAGTAGTAGGGACAGGGAAGGCACCGGGGAGCTGTTTTTT; cdr3_aa: CASSRDREGTGELFF
d_call: .; j_call: TRBJ2-1; clone_size: few; v_call: TRBV13; cdr3_nt: TGTGCCAGCAGCAAACCCGGGAATGAGCAGTTCTTC; cdr3_aa: CASSKPGNEQFF
d_call: TRBD2; j_call: TRBJ2-3; clone_size: .; v_call: TRBV6-1; cdr3_nt: TGTGCCAGCCGTAGCGGGGGGGCCACAGATACGCAGTATTTT; cdr3_aa: CASRSGGATDTQYF
d_call: TRBD1; j_call: TRBJ1-1; clone_size: .; v_call: TRBV29-1; cdr3_nt: TGCAGCGTTCTAGACAGGGGGTCCACTGAAGCTTTCTTT; cdr3_aa: CSVLDRGSTEAFF
d_call: .; j_call: TRBJ2-1; clone_size: many; v_call: TRBV10-3; cdr3_nt: TGTGCCATCAGTGCTTACATAGTGGATGAGCAGTTCTTC; cdr3_aa: CAISAYIVDEQFF
d_call: .; j_call: TRBJ2-4; clone_size: few; v_call: TRBV20-1; cdr3_nt: TGCAGTGCTAGGGACCTTCTAGAAGCCAAAAACATTCAGTACTTC; cdr3_aa: CSARDLLEAKNIQYF
d_call: TRBD1; j_call: TRBJ2-5; clone_size: many; v_call: TRBV7-3; cdr3_nt: TGTGCCAGCAGCTTAACGACAGGGGGTGAGACCCAGTACTTC; cdr3_aa: CASSLTTGGETQYF
d_call: .; j_call: TRBJ1-6; clone_size: many; v_call: TRBV5-8; cdr3_nt: TGTGCCAGCAGCTTCAAGTGGGATAATTCACCCCTCCACTTT; cdr3_aa: CASSFKWDNSPLHF
d_call: .; j_call: TRBJ2-1; clone_size: .; v_call: TRBV15; cdr3_nt: TGTGCCACCAGCGCCAGGGCAATCTACAATGAGCAGTTCTTC; cdr3_aa: CATSARAIYNEQFF
d_call: .; j_call: TRBJ2-2; clone_size: .; v_call: TRBV4-1; cdr3_nt: TGCGCCAGCAGCCAAGATCTAAGGCAGGGTACCGGGGAGCTGTTTTTT; cdr3_aa: CASSQDLRQGTGELFF
d_call: .; j_call: TRBJ1-1; clone_size: .; v_call: TRBV7-6; cdr3_nt: TGTGCCAGCAGCCCTTGGGAGACCGCGAACACTGAAGCTTTCTTT; cdr3_aa: CASSPWETANTEAFF
d_call: .; j_call: TRBJ1-4; clone_size: .; v_call: TRBV7-9; cdr3_nt: TGTGCCAGCACCAAGGGTGGCGAAAAACTGTTTTTT; cdr3_aa: CASTKGGEKLFF
d_call: .; j_call: TRBJ2-1; clone_size: .; v_call: TRBV27; cdr3_nt: TGTGCCAGCAGTTTATACAGTAACAATGAGCAGTTCTTC; cdr3_aa: CASSLYSNNEQFF